These 25 T cell receptor beta chains came from one sample sequenced in a study of blood T cell repertoires in COVID-19. The repertoire was sequenced with immunoSEQ multiplex PCR; TCRdb's copy has only in-frame clones and lacks some. The sample contains hundreds of thousands of clones, around nine tenths of which appear only once. Input material: peripheral blood. These receptors came from a human donor in a cohort sampled during active COVID-19.

The chain is built from TRBV5-1 and TRBJ2-7; D unresolved. V lost 5 bases and J 3 bases, leaving 18 bases between the germline ends. The CDR3 has 15 residues. Germline CDR1 is SGHRS and CDR2 is YFSETQ. Written as DNA, the CDR3 is TGCGCCAGCAGTCCATTAGATCCGGGTTACTACGAGCAGTACTTC. This translates into CASSPLDPGYYEQYF.

This clone occurred a few times. The rearrangement links TRBV7-9 to TRBJ1-5; D possibly corresponds to TRBD1 (6 bases). Trimming pared 5 bases from V and 3 bases from J, leaving 11 bases between. CDR1 and CDR2 (germline): SEHNR, FQNEAQ (reference sequence). This CDR3 contains 14 residues. In DNA form, the CDR3 reads TGTGCCAGCAGCCCTCAGGGGCCCAATCAGCCCCAGCATTTT. Amino acids: CASSPQGPNQPQHF.

This clone was seen more than once but under ten times. Distinct nucleotide sequences in the sample also encode this CDR3. This rearrangement joins TRBV11-3 to TRBJ2-5, with D possibly being TRBD1 (5 bases). V dropped 3 bases and J dropped 5 bases, with 10 bases sitting between them. The germline CDR1 and CDR2 sequences are SGHNT and YENEEA. The CDR3 sequence is 13 residues long. CDR3 region: CASSFDSQETQYF. The DNA of the CDR3 is TGTGCCAGCAGCTTCGACAGTCAGGAGACCCAGTACTTC.

The chain recombines TRBV7-8 with TRBJ1-2; 7 bases are a match to TRBD1. The junction had 10 bases not matched to a gene; V was cut back by 5 bases and J by 4 bases. This CDR3 is 15 amino acids long. Germline V gene sequence: CDR1 SGHVS, CDR2 FQNEAQ. In DNA form, the CDR3 reads TGTGCCAGCAGCATTATCGACAGGGCGGGCTATGGCTACACCTTC. Translation gives CASSIIDRAGYGYTF. Supplemented by reference TRBV7-8 and TRBJ1-2, the full variable domain reads GAGVSQSPRYKVAKRGQDVALRCDPISGHVSLFWYQQALGQGPEFLTYFQNEAQLDKSGLPSDRFFAERPEGSVSTLKIQRTQQEDSAVYLCASSIIDRAGYGYTFGSGTRLTVV.

The chain is built from TRBV18 and TRBJ1-1; D perhaps matches TRBD1 (5 bases). Trimming left V 3 bases short and J 6 bases short, with 20 bases between. Looked up from germline, CDR1 is KGHSH and CDR2 is LQKENI. The CDR3 extends over 16 amino acids. The CDR3 sequence is CASSPQGSIGSAEAFF. The CDR3 DNA follows: TGTGCCAGCTCACCGCAGGGTTCGATCGGTTCCGCTGAAGCTTTCTTT.

This chain uses TRBV29-1 with TRBJ2-3; 8 nucleotides agree with TRBD1. V lost 5 bases, J lost 8 bases, and 9 bases stayed unmatched. CDR3 length equals 13 residues. Germline CDR1 is SQVTM and CDR2 is ANQGSEA. The DNA for the CDR3 is TGCAGCGTTCAGGTCACCGACAGGGGTACGCAGTATTTT. Encoded protein: CSVQVTDRGTQYF.

This chain uses TRBV7-7 with TRBJ1-2; 9 positions agree with TRBD1. Germline assignment: CDR1 SSHAT and CDR2 FNYEAQ (reference sequence). The trim removed 2 bases at V and 3 bases at J, leaving 4 bases unmatched. This CDR3 has 15 residues. CDR3 DNA sequence: TGTGCCAGCAGCTTACGGGGACAGGGAGACTATGGCTACACCTTC. Translated: CASSLRGQGDYGYTF.

As concerns this clone: One end of the junction varies from germline; a read error may be responsible. The rearrangement links TRBV12-3 or TRBV12-4 to TRBJ1-6, with 9 nucleotides matching TRBD1. The CDR3 extends over 13 amino acids. DNA of the CDR3: TGTGCCAGCAGTCCTTCGACAGGGGGTGTTGCCGGTTTT. Translation: CASSPSTGGVAGF.

The chain combines TRBV30 with TRBJ1-1, with no clear D. V lost 2 bases to trimming and J lost 5 bases, with 12 bases between them. Germline V CDR1 and CDR2: GTSNPN, SVGIG (reference sequence). The CDR3 consists of 13 residues. The CDR3 nucleotides read TGTGCCTGGAGTACAGATAGTAGGACTGAAGCTTTCTTT. Translated: CAWSTDSRTEAFF.

CDR3 nucleotides: TGCGCCAGCAGCCTTAATCCCGGGACTAGCGGGGAACCTATCACAGATACGCAGTATTTT. Translated, it gives CASSLNPGTSGEPITDTQYF. The V and J genes are TRBV5-1 and TRBJ2-3; 13 bases match TRBD2. The length of the CDR3 is 20 residues. CDR1 SGHRS and CDR2 YFSETQ come from the germline V gene. The V segment lost 4 bases and the J segment 2 bases; nucleotides outside the gene matches: 16.

CDR3 nucleotide sequence: TGCAGTGCTAGTGAGAGGAGGACTGAAGCTTTCTTT. It translates to CSASERRTEAFF. The rearrangement uses TRBV20-1 and TRBJ1-1; D unclear. This CDR3 is 12 amino acids long. Per germline, CDR1 DFQATT and CDR2 SNEGSKA (reference sequence). V was clipped by 3 bases and J by 5 bases, with 10 bases between them.

This sequence joins TRBV5-1 and TRBJ2-3; weak D call: TRBD2 (6 bases). The CDR3 is 16 residues long. Trimming took 7 bases from V and 9 from J, leaving 27 bases between them. The germline V gene encodes CDR1 SGHRS and CDR2 YFSETQ. The CDR3 DNA follows: TGCGCCAGCTCGAGACTCCCAGGACTACTTGAGGGGACGCAGTATTTT. As protein: CASSRLPGLLEGTQYF.

This chain joins TRBV6-6 and TRBJ1-1; 8 bases match TRBD1. Per germline, CDR1 MNHNY and CDR2 SVGAGI (reference sequence). The CDR3 spans 15 residues. Trimming took 6 bases from V and 1 from J; bases not matched to a gene: 7. CDR3 region: CASRPDRGWNTEAFF. The CDR3, as DNA: TGTGCCAGCAGGCCAGACAGGGGTTGGAACACTGAAGCTTTCTTT.

The chain employs TRBV13 and TRBJ2-3; TRBD2 might be the D (5 bases). V lost 3 bases and J lost 2, with 9 bases in between. The CDR3 spans 14 residues. Germline lookup yields CDR1 PRHDT and CDR2 FYEKMQ (reference sequence). The CDR3 protein is CASSFGGSTDTQYF. The CDR3 bases are TGTGCCAGCAGCTTCGGCGGGTCCACAGATACGCAGTATTTT.

The gene calls are TRBV5-4 and TRBJ2-1; a possible D gene is TRBD2 (6 bases). CDR3 length: 16 residues. V shed 4 bases and J shed 5 bases, with 19 bases lying between them. Germline values: CDR1 SGHNT, CDR2 YYREEE (reference sequence). Here the CDR3 reads CASSQQAGGINNEQFF. In nucleotides, the CDR3 is TGTGCCAGCAGCCAACAGGCGGGCGGGATCAACAATGAGCAGTTCTTC.

The sample holds one count of this clone. The chain recombines TRBV2 with TRBJ2-1; 12 bases are shared with TRBD2. The CDR3 is made up of 15 amino acids. V shed 3 bases and J 8 bases; nucleotides not matched to a gene: 5. Per the germline V gene, CDR1 is SNHLY and CDR2 is FYNNEI. The CDR3 loop reads CASSDGSSGRDEQFF. Here the CDR3 DNA reads TGTGCCAGCAGTGACGGGTCTAGCGGGAGGGATGAGCAGTTCTTC.

V and J are TRBV5-1 and TRBJ1-6; D is unclear. Germline CDR1 is SGHRS and CDR2 is YFSETQ. Trimming shortened V by 0 bases and J by 7 bases, and 8 bases separated the two germline ends. This CDR3 has 14 amino acids. In DNA, the CDR3 is TGCGCCAGCAGCTTGGCGCAGAAAAATTCACCCCTCCACTTT. It yields the protein CASSLAQKNSPLHF.

The rearrangement joins TRBV18 to TRBJ1-1, with 10 bases identical to TRBD1. Germline V gene lookup returns CDR1 KGHSH and CDR2 LQKENI. The V gene end was trimmed by 2 bases and the J gene end by 4 bases; junction bases not matched to a gene: 1. This CDR3 contains 14 residues. The CDR3 sequence: CASSPGQGVTEAFF. The CDR3 DNA is TGTGCCAGCTCACCAGGACAGGGGGTCACTGAAGCTTTCTTT.

V is TRBV24-1 and J is TRBJ2-5, with TRBD1 matching over 8 bases. Germline V gene sequence: CDR1 KGHDR, CDR2 SFDVKD. V dropped 10 bases and J dropped 7; count of bases not matched to a gene: 4. There are 11 residues in the CDR3. The CDR3 DNA is TGTGCCACTTCACAGGGGGGGACCCAGTACTTC. This translates into CATSQGGTQYF.

The V call is TRBV7-9, the J call TRBJ1-2; a possible D gene is TRBD1 (6 bases). The V gene's germline CDR1 is SEHNR and CDR2 FQNEAQ (reference sequence). This CDR3 is 16 amino acids long. The V gene lost 0 bases and the J gene lost 2 bases, with 13 bases spanning the gap. The CDR3 spells CASSLAGGGVNYGYTF. The CDR3 DNA sequence: TGTGCCAGCAGCTTAGCGGGAGGGGGAGTCAACTATGGCTACACCTTC. The full variable domain, rest sourced from reference TRBV7-9 and TRBJ1-2, is DTGVSQNPRHKITKRGQNVTFRCDPISEHNRLYWYRQTLGQGPEFLTYFQNEAQLEKSRLLSDRFSAERPKGSFSTLEIQRTEQGDSAMYLCASSLAGGGVNYGYTFGSGTRLTVV.

The chain carries TRBV5-1 and TRBJ2-3; 7 bases align to TRBD1. CDR1 is SGHRS, CDR2 YFSETQ, per germline. The V segment lost 4 bases and the J segment 3 bases; nucleotides outside the gene matches: 11. CDR3 length equals 16 residues. CDR3 in DNA: TGCGCCAGCAGCCCCAAACGACAGGGTCGTACAGATACGCAGTATTTT. Translation: CASSPKRQGRTDTQYF.

The chain has TRBV30 and TRBJ2-1; D is possibly TRBD2 (6 bases). The CDR3 runs 15 residues. Germline CDR1 GTSNPN, CDR2 SVGIG (reference sequence). Trimming shortened V by 7 bases and J by 8 bases, and 24 bases separated the two germline ends. The chain's CDR3 is CASREGTGGVDEQFF. CDR3 coding DNA: TGTGCCTCACGCGAGGGGACTGGAGGCGTCGATGAGCAGTTCTTC.

V and J are TRBV28 and TRBJ2-1; D ambiguous. V lost 5 bases, J lost 9 bases, and 14 bases lay in between. Germline CDR1 MDHEN, CDR2 SYDVKM. The CDR3 has 13 residues. CDR3 residues: CASSPPSRVEQFF. CDR3 DNA sequence: TGTGCCAGCAGTCCCCCAAGTAGAGTTGAGCAGTTCTTC.

This sequence joins TRBV11-2 and TRBJ2-1; 7 bases agree with TRBD1. Losses at the gene ends were 5 bases for V and 0 bases for J; bases not matched to a gene: 1. Per the germline V gene, CDR1 is SGHAT and CDR2 is FQNNGV. The CDR3 runs 14 residues. CDR3 sequence reads: CASSAGGSYNEQFF. CDR3 coding DNA: TGTGCCAGCAGCGCAGGGGGCTCCTACAATGAGCAGTTCTTC.

CDR3 sequence reads: CASSLDYNSPLHF. CDR3 sequence (DNA): TGTGCCAGCAGTTTAGATTATAATTCACCCCTCCACTTT. The V gene is TRBV2, the J gene TRBJ1-6; the D is unclear. The germline CDR1 and CDR2 sequences are SNHLY and FYNNEI. V was trimmed by 5 bases and J by 4 bases, leaving 6 bases between them. The CDR3 runs to 13 residues.